A selection of T cell receptor beta chains follows, all from one sample in a study of cytomegalovirus exposure and HLA in healthy donors. Sequencing was performed with immunoSEQ multiplex PCR; in TCRdb, only in-frame clones are kept and a portion is missing. The sample carries 200,000 or so clones, 65% to 90% recorded once. Sample: PBMCs. These receptors all stem from a woman aged 25 to 39 in good health and CMV-seropositive. Each CDR3 is given with its conserved first and last residue. A D gene is named only where the DNA matches it firmly. Clone size appears in some rows only: once, few, many, or a class for an expanded clone.

D: TRBD2; J: TRBJ2-5; V: TRBV7-9; size: .; DNA: TGTGCCAGCAGCTTCTCTCCCCGCGGGGGGCGGGCAGAGACCCAGTACTTC; CDR3: CASSFSPRGGRAETQYF
D: TRBD1; J: TRBJ2-7; V: TRBV11-3; size: .; DNA: TGTGCCAGCAGCTTAGATGTAGGAGTCGTGGGACAGGGATTCTACGAGCAGTACTTC; CDR3: CASSLDVGVVGQGFYEQYF
D: .; J: TRBJ2-6; V: TRBV7-8; size: .; DNA: TGTGCCAGCAGCCTCGACAGAGACTCTGGGGCCAACGTCCTGACTTTC; CDR3: CASSLDRDSGANVLTF
D: .; J: TRBJ2-7; V: TRBV7-6; size: .; DNA: TGTGCCAGCAGCTTAATAGGAGTAGATAGTCACGAGCAGTACTTC; CDR3: CASSLIGVDSHEQYF
D: TRBD1; J: TRBJ1-5; V: TRBV2; size: .; DNA: TGTGCCAGCAGTGGGGACAGGGTAAATCAGCCCCAGCATTTT; CDR3: CASSGDRVNQPQHF
D: .; J: TRBJ1-4; V: TRBV6-5; size: .; DNA: TGTGCCAGCAGTCTGTCCTCCGAAAAACTGTTTTTT; CDR3: CASSLSSEKLFF
D: .; J: TRBJ2-2; V: TRBV2; size: .; DNA: TGTGCAAGCAGTAGACTCTTTATCACCGGGGAGCTGTTTTTT; CDR3: CASSRLFITGELFF
D: TRBD1; J: TRBJ1-5; V: TRBV6-5; size: once; DNA: TGTGCCAGCAGTTCAACCTTTACAGGGGGCAATCAGCCCCAGCATTTT; CDR3: CASSSTFTGGNQPQHF
D: .; J: TRBJ2-7; V: TRBV6-5; size: .; DNA: TGTGCCAGCAGTTACTCCACAGGGACCGAGCAGTACTTC; CDR3: CASSYSTGTEQYF
D: TRBD2; J: TRBJ2-2; V: TRBV10-3; size: .; DNA: TGTGCCATCAGCGCCTCTGGACTAGCGGGAGGTGGGGCTCCCGGGGAGCTGTTTTTT; CDR3: CAISASGLAGGGAPGELFF
D: .; J: TRBJ1-3; V: TRBV7-2; size: .; DNA: TGTGCCAGCAGCTTACACAGCCTCGAAGGAAACACCATATATTTT; CDR3: CASSLHSLEGNTIYF
D: TRBD1; J: TRBJ2-7; V: TRBV28; size: .; DNA: TGTGCCAGCAGCCTATCGGGACAGGGGATCTACGAGCAGTACTTC; CDR3: CASSLSGQGIYEQYF
D: TRBD1; J: TRBJ2-7; V: TRBV7-6; size: .; DNA: TGTGCCAGCACCCGAGGGGGCGATCTCCACGAGCAGTACTTC; CDR3: CASTRGGDLHEQYF
D: .; J: TRBJ2-7; V: TRBV29-1; size: .; DNA: TGCAGCGTTGAAGCTCCAAAACAGGTGGATACTTACGAGCAGTACTTC; CDR3: CSVEAPKQVDTYEQYF
D: .; J: TRBJ2-7; V: TRBV5-1; size: .; DNA: TGCGCCAGCAGCGTGGGGACTGTCTCTTCCTACGAGCAGTACTTC; CDR3: CASSVGTVSSYEQYF
D: TRBD2; J: TRBJ2-1; V: TRBV4-2; size: .; DNA: TGTGCCAGCAGCCAAGGGGCTAGCGGGAATATCAATGAGCAGTTCTTC; CDR3: CASSQGASGNINEQFF
D: .; J: TRBJ2-7; V: TRBV27; size: .; DNA: TGTGCCAGCAGTTTCTCGGGGGGCATGGGGTACGAGCAGTACTTC; CDR3: CASSFSGGMGYEQYF
D: .; J: TRBJ2-7; V: TRBV27; size: .; DNA: TGTGCCAGCAGTTTATCAGGGGTTCGGTGGGCTTCCTACGAGCAGTACTTC; CDR3: CASSLSGVRWASYEQYF
D: TRBD1; J: TRBJ1-5; V: TRBV28; size: few; DNA: TGTGCCAGCGGGAGACAGGGACAATTCCATCAGCCCCAGCATTTT; CDR3: CASGRQGQFHQPQHF
D: .; J: TRBJ2-1; V: TRBV2; size: .; DNA: TGTGCCAGCGCCGGACTAAACTTTGAGCAGTTCTTC; CDR3: CASAGLNFEQFF
D: .; J: TRBJ2-5; V: TRBV29-1; size: .; DNA: TGCAGCGTTGTGAGGACGGGGTACCAAGAGACCCAGTACTTC; CDR3: CSVVRTGYQETQYF
D: TRBD1; J: TRBJ2-5; V: TRBV7-9; size: .; DNA: TGTGCCAGCAGCTTAGACCGACAGGGATATAGAGAGACCCAGTACTTC; CDR3: CASSLDRQGYRETQYF
D: TRBD1; J: TRBJ1-5; V: TRBV19; size: .; DNA: TGTGCCAGTAGCCCTACAAAGTCCCGGGACAGGGTTAGGGGTCATCAGCCCCAGCATTTT; CDR3: CASSPTKSRDRVRGHQPQHF
D: .; J: TRBJ1-1; V: TRBV4-1; size: .; DNA: TGCGCCAGCAGCGACAGAACAGGGATTGAAGCTTTCTTT; CDR3: CASSDRTGIEAFF
D: TRBD2; J: TRBJ2-1; V: TRBV7-6; size: .; DNA: TGTGCCAGCAGCCTTAGCGGGAGTGGCAATGAGCAGTTCTTC; CDR3: CASSLSGSGNEQFF
D: .; J: TRBJ2-7; V: TRBV13; size: .; DNA: TGTGCCAGCAGCCTACAGGCCGCCCTTAACTACGAGCAGTACTTC; CDR3: CASSLQAALNYEQYF
D: TRBD1; J: TRBJ2-7; V: TRBV2; size: .; DNA: TGTGCCAGCAGTGATGCCGAACAGGGGGCTGCCCACGAGCAGTACTTC; CDR3: CASSDAEQGAAHEQYF
D: TRBD1; J: TRBJ2-7; V: TRBV18; size: .; DNA: TGTGCCAGCTCACTTATTGGGACAGACGCCTACGAGCAGTACTTC; CDR3: CASSLIGTDAYEQYF
D: .; J: TRBJ2-3; V: TRBV18; size: once; DNA: TGTGCCAGCACCTTTACTAGTCCCCCAGATACGCAGTATTTT; CDR3: CASTFTSPPDTQYF
D: TRBD2; J: TRBJ2-1; V: TRBV6-5; size: .; DNA: TGTGCCAGCAGTTATCCGGGACTAAGTCGCAATGAGCAGTTCTTC; CDR3: CASSYPGLSRNEQFF
D: TRBD1; J: TRBJ2-1; V: TRBV28; size: .; DNA: TGTGCCAGCAGATGGACAGGGAACAATGAGCAGTTCTTC; CDR3: CASRWTGNNEQFF
D: TRBD1; J: TRBJ1-1; V: TRBV19; size: few; DNA: TGTGCCAGCGGACAGGGGGCTAAGGTGAACACTGAAGCTTTCTTT; CDR3: CASGQGAKVNTEAFF
D: TRBD2; J: TRBJ2-7; V: TRBV4-2; size: .; DNA: TGTGCCAGCAGCCAAGATCTGGAGGCGGGAGGGCCCTCCGAGCAGTACTTC; CDR3: CASSQDLEAGGPSEQYF
D: .; J: TRBJ2-7; V: TRBV6-1; size: few; DNA: TGTGCCAGTCAGCCAGGGAGGACCCCCTACGAGCAGTACTTC; CDR3: CASQPGRTPYEQYF
D: TRBD1; J: TRBJ1-2; V: TRBV19; size: .; DNA: TGTGCCAGTGAGGAAGGACAGGGGGCTCTTAACGGCTACACCTTC; CDR3: CASEEGQGALNGYTF
D: .; J: TRBJ2-2; V: TRBV28; size: .; DNA: TGTGCCAGCAGTTTCGTGAACACCGGGGAGCTGTTTTTT; CDR3: CASSFVNTGELFF
D: TRBD1; J: TRBJ1-1; V: TRBV7-9; size: .; DNA: TGTGCCAGCAGCTCACCAGGGGGCCAGAACACTGAAGCTTTCTTT; CDR3: CASSSPGGQNTEAFF
D: .; J: TRBJ2-1; V: TRBV7-8; size: once; DNA: TGTGCCAGCAGCTTAGCCAGGGGTTTTTACAATGAGCAGTTCTTC; CDR3: CASSLARGFYNEQFF
D: .; J: TRBJ2-5; V: TRBV7-9; size: .; DNA: TGTGCCAGCAGCTCACTAGCAGGAGGGGAGACCCAGTACTTC; CDR3: CASSSLAGGETQYF
D: .; J: TRBJ1-2; V: TRBV6-1; size: .; DNA: TGTGCCAGCAGTGCAAGGACATTTAATGATGGCTACACCTTC; CDR3: CASSARTFNDGYTF
D: TRBD1; J: TRBJ1-2; V: TRBV11-2; size: .; DNA: TGTGCCAGCAGCTTAGGTCCAGGGGGAAACTATGGCTACACCTTC; CDR3: CASSLGPGGNYGYTF
D: TRBD2; J: TRBJ2-3; V: TRBV19; size: .; DNA: TGTGCCAGTAAGATGGCTAGCGGGAGGTCGGATACGCAGTATTTT; CDR3: CASKMASGRSDTQYF
D: TRBD2; J: TRBJ2-3; V: TRBV6-1; size: .; DNA: TGTGCCAGCAGATTGGGACTAGCGGATACGCAGTATTTT; CDR3: CASRLGLADTQYF
D: .; J: TRBJ2-7; V: TRBV5-1; size: .; DNA: TGCGCCAGCAGCTTGTCTGCCAGCTCCTACGAGCAGTACTTC; CDR3: CASSLSASSYEQYF
D: TRBD1; J: TRBJ2-7; V: TRBV6-7; size: .; DNA: TGTGCCAGCAGTCACTACAGGGGTGGCGAGCAGTACTTC; CDR3: CASSHYRGGEQYF
D: .; J: TRBJ2-1; V: TRBV20-1; size: .; DNA: TGCAGTGCTAAAGCGGTTGATGAGCAGTTCTTC; CDR3: CSAKAVDEQFF
D: .; J: TRBJ2-1; V: TRBV27; size: .; DNA: TGTGCCAGCAGTCCCTTGCCCGGGGAGCAGTTCTTC; CDR3: CASSPLPGEQFF
D: TRBD1; J: TRBJ2-3; V: TRBV5-1; size: .; DNA: TGCGCCAGCAGCTTGGGGACAGGACCCACGGATACGCAGTATTTT; CDR3: CASSLGTGPTDTQYF